A few counts support the clone carrying this T cell receptor beta chain. This sample was included in a study of blood T cell repertoires in COVID-19. Overall study: Samples came from the United States, Italy and Spain, spanning acute and convalescent COVID-19.

Participant ages covered about 18 to 95 years across around 25 US areas. Participant reports of clinical history set cohort assignment. CDR1 is MNHEY, CDR2 SVGEGT, per germline. The CDR3 is made up of 15 amino acids. Deletions cut 2 bases from V and 4 bases from J, with 14 bases between. Source study methods: By means of reference gene primer amplification, nucleated cell counts were estimated. TCRdb keeps only in-frame clones here, not all; method: immunoSEQ multiplex PCR. V and J calls and clone size are as listed in that table; D and trimming were resolved from the DNA. The sample contains about 170,000 clones, approximately 84% of which appear only once.

The chain is built from TRBV6-2 or TRBV6-3 and TRBJ1-2; unclear D gene. This sequence originates from a human donor with acute COVID-19. The donor label of this sample is uncertain. Sequenced material: PBMCs or T cells enriched from blood (not recorded which). In DNA form, the CDR3 reads TGTGCCAGCAGTTACCCGGACGGAGGTTTCTATGGCTACACCTTC. Translating gives CASSYPDGGFYGYTF.